The rows below give T cell receptor beta chains drawn from one sample of a study of CD8 T cells in Susac syndrome. TCRdb passed the immunoSEQ multiplex PCR reads through MiXCR, listing each CDR3 protein once. The sample records 150,000 to 190,000 distinct CDR3 sequences, about 95% being singletons. The source material was CD8+ T cells from PBMCs. Receptors were obtained from a human donor with multiple sclerosis. The CDR3 runs from the conserved cysteine through the conserved F or W. Fields, in order: J gene, clone size, V gene, D gene, CDR3 DNA, CDR3 protein. The D gene is left open where the match is weak. Not all rows give a size; the values are once, few, many and, for expanded clones, a class.

j_call: TRBJ1-2
clone_size: .
v_call: TRBV20-1
d_call: .
cdr3_nt: TGCAGTGGGAAGGGGAAGATTAACTATGGCTACACCTTC
cdr3_aa: CSGKGKINYGYTF

j_call: TRBJ1-5
clone_size: few
v_call: TRBV6-4
d_call: .
cdr3_nt: TGTGCCAGCAGTGAGTATAGCAATCAGCCCCAGCATTTT
cdr3_aa: CASSEYSNQPQHF

j_call: TRBJ2-7
clone_size: .
v_call: TRBV27
d_call: TRBD1
cdr3_nt: TGTGCCAGCAGTTACACAGGGGGCTACGAGCAGTACTTC
cdr3_aa: CASSYTGGYEQYF

j_call: TRBJ2-1
clone_size: .
v_call: TRBV5-1
d_call: TRBD1
cdr3_nt: TGCGCCAGCAGCTTTGGGGACAGCAGATACAATGAGCAGTTCTTC
cdr3_aa: CASSFGDSRYNEQFF

j_call: TRBJ1-4
clone_size: .
v_call: TRBV15
d_call: .
cdr3_nt: TGTGCCACCGGCCGGGGAGACGAGAATGAAAAACTGTTTTTT
cdr3_aa: CATGRGDENEKLFF

j_call: TRBJ2-3
clone_size: .
v_call: TRBV15
d_call: TRBD1
cdr3_nt: TGTGCCACCAGCAGAGACGGGAGGGACAGGGGGCGTGCAGATACGCAGTATTTT
cdr3_aa: CATSRDGRDRGRADTQYF

j_call: TRBJ2-1
clone_size: once
v_call: TRBV14
d_call: TRBD2
cdr3_nt: TGTGCCAGCAGCCCAAGCGGGGTAGGGCAGTTCTTC
cdr3_aa: CASSPSGVGQFF

j_call: TRBJ1-6
clone_size: .
v_call: TRBV6-5
d_call: .
cdr3_nt: TGTGCCAGCAGTTACGGAGGGCTTTCACCCCTCCACTTT
cdr3_aa: CASSYGGLSPLHF

j_call: TRBJ1-4
clone_size: .
v_call: TRBV27
d_call: .
cdr3_nt: TGTGCCAGCAGACCGGGGTCGTGGTTCACATCTAATGAAAAACTGTTTTTT
cdr3_aa: CASRPGSWFTSNEKLFF

j_call: TRBJ2-3
clone_size: .
v_call: TRBV20-1
d_call: TRBD1
cdr3_nt: TGCAGTGCCACAGGGGACAGGCTCGTTGGACCAGATACGCAGTATTTT
cdr3_aa: CSATGDRLVGPDTQYF

j_call: TRBJ1-5
clone_size: .
v_call: TRBV27
d_call: TRBD1
cdr3_nt: TGTGCCAGCAGTTCGCGGACAGGAAACAATCAGCCCCAGCATTTT
cdr3_aa: CASSSRTGNNQPQHF

j_call: TRBJ2-7
clone_size: .
v_call: TRBV30
d_call: TRBD1
cdr3_nt: TGTGCCTGGAATTGGCAGGGGGCTTACGAGCAGTACTTC
cdr3_aa: CAWNWQGAYEQYF

j_call: TRBJ1-1
clone_size: .
v_call: TRBV30
d_call: TRBD1
cdr3_nt: TGTGCCTGGAGGAGGGGACAGGGAATCGTAGCTGAAGCTTTCTTT
cdr3_aa: CAWRRGQGIVAEAFF

j_call: TRBJ2-2
clone_size: .
v_call: TRBV29-1
d_call: .
cdr3_nt: TGCAGCGTCACCAGCCCGAACACCGGGGAGCTGTTTTTT
cdr3_aa: CSVTSPNTGELFF

j_call: TRBJ2-5
clone_size: .
v_call: TRBV7-8
d_call: .
cdr3_nt: TGTGCCAGCAGCTGGAGCGGTGGGGGGACCCAAGAGACCCAGTACTTC
cdr3_aa: CASSWSGGGTQETQYF

j_call: TRBJ1-5
clone_size: .
v_call: TRBV10-2
d_call: .
cdr3_nt: TGCGCCACAGCTGGGGCTTATAGCAATCAGCCCCAGCATTTT
cdr3_aa: CATAGAYSNQPQHF

j_call: TRBJ1-1
clone_size: .
v_call: TRBV27
d_call: .
cdr3_nt: TGTGCCAGCAGGAGAACGGCGACTGAAGCTTTCTTT
cdr3_aa: CASRRTATEAFF

j_call: TRBJ1-2
clone_size: .
v_call: TRBV30
d_call: .
cdr3_nt: TGTGCCTGGCTCAGGGAAATCGGCTACACCTTC
cdr3_aa: CAWLREIGYTF

j_call: TRBJ2-1
clone_size: once
v_call: TRBV7-9
d_call: .
cdr3_nt: TGTGCCAGCGCTTCGGCCTTCCCCTTCCCTGAGCAGTTCTTC
cdr3_aa: CASASAFPFPEQFF

j_call: TRBJ1-5
clone_size: .
v_call: TRBV27
d_call: .
cdr3_nt: TGTGCCAGCAGTTCCATCTCGAATCAGCCCCAGCATTTT
cdr3_aa: CASSSISNQPQHF

j_call: TRBJ2-2
clone_size: .
v_call: TRBV27
d_call: .
cdr3_nt: TGTGCCAGCGGACCTCCCGGAGGCAGGGGGGAGCTGTTTTTT
cdr3_aa: CASGPPGGRGELFF

j_call: TRBJ1-1
clone_size: .
v_call: TRBV5-1
d_call: TRBD1
cdr3_nt: TGCGCCAGCAGCCTAGGACAGGGGGCAACGACTGAAGCTTTCTTT
cdr3_aa: CASSLGQGATTEAFF

j_call: TRBJ2-7
clone_size: few
v_call: TRBV27
d_call: TRBD2
cdr3_nt: TGTGCCAGCAGTTTGACTAGCAACTACGAGCAGTACTTC
cdr3_aa: CASSLTSNYEQYF

j_call: TRBJ2-1
clone_size: once
v_call: TRBV7-6
d_call: .
cdr3_nt: TGTGCCTTCACGCCCATAACAGCTAACAATGAGCAGTTCTTC
cdr3_aa: CAFTPITANNEQFF

j_call: TRBJ2-3
clone_size: .
v_call: TRBV29-1
d_call: .
cdr3_nt: TGCAGCGTCCCAATTGCGTCGGATACGCAGTATTTT
cdr3_aa: CSVPIASDTQYF

j_call: TRBJ2-1
clone_size: .
v_call: TRBV27
d_call: .
cdr3_nt: TGTGCCAGCAGTTTAAAAGGGGCGCGCAATGAGCAGTTCTTC
cdr3_aa: CASSLKGARNEQFF

j_call: TRBJ2-1
clone_size: .
v_call: TRBV10-3
d_call: TRBD2
cdr3_nt: TGTGCCATCAGTGGGACTAGCGGGGGGGCACACAATGAGCAGTTCTTC
cdr3_aa: CAISGTSGGAHNEQFF

j_call: TRBJ2-1
clone_size: .
v_call: TRBV9
d_call: .
cdr3_nt: TGTGCCAGCAGCGTAGGAGGAGCTCCCAATGAGCAGTTCTTC
cdr3_aa: CASSVGGAPNEQFF

j_call: TRBJ2-7
clone_size: .
v_call: TRBV5-4
d_call: .
cdr3_nt: TGTGCCAGCAGCTTTGGCCAGGATCCCCACGAGCAGTACTTC
cdr3_aa: CASSFGQDPHEQYF

j_call: TRBJ2-3
clone_size: .
v_call: TRBV6-9
d_call: TRBD1
cdr3_nt: TGTGCCAGGGGGAGGGTTAAGGGACAGGGAGACACAGATACGCAGTATTTT
cdr3_aa: CARGRVKGQGDTDTQYF

j_call: TRBJ2-2
clone_size: once
v_call: TRBV13
d_call: .
cdr3_nt: TGTGCCAGCATCACGGCCGGGGAGCTGTTTTTT
cdr3_aa: CASITAGELFF

j_call: TRBJ1-6
clone_size: .
v_call: TRBV12-3/TRBV12-4
d_call: TRBD1
cdr3_nt: TGTGCCAGCAGAGACAGGGGAACGGATTCACCCCTCCACTTT
cdr3_aa: CASRDRGTDSPLHF

j_call: TRBJ1-5
clone_size: once
v_call: TRBV15
d_call: TRBD1
cdr3_nt: TGTGCCACCAGCAGAGATAAACAGGGGGTAGGTCAGCCCCAGCATTTT
cdr3_aa: CATSRDKQGVGQPQHF

j_call: TRBJ2-3
clone_size: .
v_call: TRBV5-6
d_call: .
cdr3_nt: TGTGCCAGCAGCTTGGATCGGAGAAGCACAGATACGCAGTATTTT
cdr3_aa: CASSLDRRSTDTQYF

j_call: TRBJ2-1
clone_size: .
v_call: TRBV15
d_call: .
cdr3_nt: TGTGCCACCAGCAGGGCGAATAGGGATGAGCAGTTCTTC
cdr3_aa: CATSRANRDEQFF

j_call: TRBJ1-6
clone_size: .
v_call: TRBV24-1
d_call: .
cdr3_nt: TGTGCCACCAGTGACGGGACACGTAATTCACCCCTCCACTTT
cdr3_aa: CATSDGTRNSPLHF

j_call: TRBJ2-1
clone_size: .
v_call: TRBV2
d_call: TRBD1
cdr3_nt: TGTGCCAGAGGTTGGGACAGGGGGCCGTACAATGAGCAGTTCTTC
cdr3_aa: CARGWDRGPYNEQFF

j_call: TRBJ2-1
clone_size: .
v_call: TRBV7-3
d_call: TRBD1
cdr3_nt: TGTGCCAGCAGCCCCCGGGACAGGCACAATGAGCAGTTCTTC
cdr3_aa: CASSPRDRHNEQFF

j_call: TRBJ2-2
clone_size: .
v_call: TRBV7-3
d_call: .
cdr3_nt: TGTGCCAGCATGGGTCTGAACACCGGGGAGCTGTTTTTT
cdr3_aa: CASMGLNTGELFF

j_call: TRBJ2-5
clone_size: .
v_call: TRBV21-1
d_call: .
cdr3_nt: TGTGCCAGCAGCACACGTCTCCCTGAGACCCAGTACTTC
cdr3_aa: CASSTRLPETQYF

j_call: TRBJ2-4
clone_size: once
v_call: TRBV5-6
d_call: .
cdr3_nt: TGTGCCAGCAGCTTGGAGGGTAAAAACATTCAGTACTTC
cdr3_aa: CASSLEGKNIQYF

j_call: TRBJ2-5
clone_size: .
v_call: TRBV11-2
d_call: TRBD2
cdr3_nt: TGTGCCAGCAGCTTAGCGGGACTAGCTATACTATCCCAAGAGACCCAGTACTTC
cdr3_aa: CASSLAGLAILSQETQYF

j_call: TRBJ2-3
clone_size: .
v_call: TRBV12-3/TRBV12-4
d_call: TRBD2
cdr3_nt: TGTGCCAGCAGTTCCGGGGACGGGGGGTTAGGACCAGATACGCAGTATTTT
cdr3_aa: CASSSGDGGLGPDTQYF

j_call: TRBJ1-3
clone_size: .
v_call: TRBV28
d_call: .
cdr3_nt: TGTGCCAGCAGTTCTGGGACTACTGGAAACACCATATATTTT
cdr3_aa: CASSSGTTGNTIYF

j_call: TRBJ2-5
clone_size: .
v_call: TRBV29-1
d_call: .
cdr3_nt: TGCAGCGTTGTGGGAGAGACCCAGTACTTC
cdr3_aa: CSVVGETQYF

j_call: TRBJ2-3
clone_size: .
v_call: TRBV30
d_call: .
cdr3_nt: TGTGCCTGGAGTGGGCTTTTCGATACGCAGTATTTT
cdr3_aa: CAWSGLFDTQYF

j_call: TRBJ2-1
clone_size: .
v_call: TRBV5-6
d_call: TRBD1
cdr3_nt: TGTGCCAGCAGACCCGACAGGGGGCTGGGGAATGAGCAGTTCTTC
cdr3_aa: CASRPDRGLGNEQFF

j_call: TRBJ2-1
clone_size: .
v_call: TRBV29-1
d_call: .
cdr3_nt: TGCAGCGTTCACTTTGCGGGGGCGAAACCGAGCTCCTACAATGAGCAGTTCTTC
cdr3_aa: CSVHFAGAKPSSYNEQFF

j_call: TRBJ2-1
clone_size: .
v_call: TRBV5-6
d_call: TRBD1
cdr3_nt: TGTGCCAGCAGCTTCGGGACAGGGAACAATGAGCAGTTCTTC
cdr3_aa: CASSFGTGNNEQFF

j_call: TRBJ1-1
clone_size: .
v_call: TRBV6-6
d_call: .
cdr3_nt: TGTGCCAGCAGTTACTCGTATGGGTCTGAAGCTTTCTTT
cdr3_aa: CASSYSYGSEAFF

j_call: TRBJ1-5
clone_size: .
v_call: TRBV7-9
d_call: TRBD1
cdr3_nt: TGTGCCAGCAGTCGACAGGGTATGAACAATCAGCCCCAGCATTTT
cdr3_aa: CASSRQGMNNQPQHF

j_call: TRBJ1-2
clone_size: .
v_call: TRBV14
d_call: TRBD1
cdr3_nt: TGTGCCAGCAGCCAAGAGGAGACAGGGGGTCTCCCTCCTAACTATGGCTACACCTTC
cdr3_aa: CASSQEETGGLPPNYGYTF

j_call: TRBJ2-3
clone_size: .
v_call: TRBV14
d_call: .
cdr3_nt: TGTGCCAGCAGCCCCCTGAGGGATACGCAGTATTTT
cdr3_aa: CASSPLRDTQYF

j_call: TRBJ2-7
clone_size: .
v_call: TRBV9
d_call: .
cdr3_nt: TGTGCCAGCAGCGTGACGGGGGCCGAGCAGTACTTC
cdr3_aa: CASSVTGAEQYF

j_call: TRBJ2-7
clone_size: .
v_call: TRBV13
d_call: .
cdr3_nt: TGTGCCAGCAGCTTAGTCTTCGGGGCTAGGGCCTACGAGCAGTACTTC
cdr3_aa: CASSLVFGARAYEQYF

j_call: TRBJ1-1
clone_size: .
v_call: TRBV3-1
d_call: .
cdr3_nt: TGTGCCAGCAGCCAATGGGGGGCCCCTGAAGCTTTCTTT
cdr3_aa: CASSQWGAPEAFF

j_call: TRBJ1-1
clone_size: .
v_call: TRBV27
d_call: .
cdr3_nt: TGTGCCAGCAGTTTATTGGACGCTCCTGAAGCTTTCTTT
cdr3_aa: CASSLLDAPEAFF

j_call: TRBJ2-3
clone_size: .
v_call: TRBV2
d_call: .
cdr3_nt: TGTGCCAGCCTCGAGGAATGGAGCACAGATACGCAGTATTTT
cdr3_aa: CASLEEWSTDTQYF

j_call: TRBJ1-5
clone_size: .
v_call: TRBV9
d_call: .
cdr3_nt: TGTGCCAGCAGCGTTTCGGCGGGAGGGCTCCAGCATTTT
cdr3_aa: CASSVSAGGLQHF